Sequencing of this T cell receptor (beta chain) was carried out in a study of a mutant IDH1 vaccine in newly diagnosed glioma. For the study at large: Vaccination followed radiotherapy alone by 4-6 weeks, or accompanied temozolomide cycles. Scheduled at week 35, visit V12 preceded visit V13, held at week 47.

Points from the study as a whole: Patients showed vaccine-induced immune responses at a rate of 90% to 95%.

Stated time point: week 47, end of study. Each dose of the vaccine consisted of 300 ug of mutant IDH1 20-mer peptide, with topical imiquimod. Vaccination of patients was performed eight times, in weeks 1, 3, 5, 7, 11, 15, 19 and 23. The CDR3 length is 14 residues. Germline CDR1 and CDR2: SGHNT and YYREEE (reference sequence). Trimming shortened V by 1 base and J by 6 bases, and 10 bases separated the two germline ends. As regards this clone: Its cognate antigen is unknown.

Some clones are missing from TCRdb's copy, which holds only in-frame ones; the method was immunoSEQ multiplex PCR. The table has about 83,000 clones, more than 80% seen once; the top ten hold under 6.5%. J is TRBJ1-4 and V is TRBV5-4, with D tentatively TRBD1 (6 bases). The origin of this receptor is a man aged 35-49 years with glioma. This sample comprised PBMCs, obtained from a glioma patient whose treatment included an IDH1 peptide vaccine. The CDR3: CASSLKQGDEKLFF. CDR3 bases: TGTGCCAGCAGCTTGAAACAGGGCGATGAAAAACTGTTTTTT.